The subject of this entry is one T cell receptor beta chain. Only in-frame clones appear in the TCRdb table, and some are missing; sequencing was by immunoSEQ multiplex PCR. In total, the table holds around 150,000 clones. The data stem from a study of T cell responses to AZD1222 COVID-19 vaccine. V was pared by 8 bases and J by 2 bases, with 13 bases between. CDR3 length: 14 residues. CDR1 SGHAT and CDR2 FQNNGV come from the germline V gene. The gene calls are TRBV11-2 and TRBJ1-3; D remains unclear. Sequenced material: peripheral blood. The clonotype was recovered from an adult in good health. CDR3 residues: CASQRVLAGNTIYF. CDR3 DNA: TGTGCCAGCCAGCGCGTCTTAGCTGGAAACACCATATATTTT.